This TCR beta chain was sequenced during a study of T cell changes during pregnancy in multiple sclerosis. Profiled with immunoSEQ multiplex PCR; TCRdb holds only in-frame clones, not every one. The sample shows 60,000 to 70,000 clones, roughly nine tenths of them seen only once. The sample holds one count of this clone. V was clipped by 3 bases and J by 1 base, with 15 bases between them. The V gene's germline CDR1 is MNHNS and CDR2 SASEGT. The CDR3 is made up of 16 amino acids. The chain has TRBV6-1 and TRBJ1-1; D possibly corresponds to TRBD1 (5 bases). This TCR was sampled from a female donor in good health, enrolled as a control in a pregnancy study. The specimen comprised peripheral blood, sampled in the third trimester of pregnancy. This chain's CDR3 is CASSERFRVRNTEAFF. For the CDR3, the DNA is TGTGCCAGCAGTGAGCGCTTCAGGGTGAGGAACACTGAAGCTTTCTTT.